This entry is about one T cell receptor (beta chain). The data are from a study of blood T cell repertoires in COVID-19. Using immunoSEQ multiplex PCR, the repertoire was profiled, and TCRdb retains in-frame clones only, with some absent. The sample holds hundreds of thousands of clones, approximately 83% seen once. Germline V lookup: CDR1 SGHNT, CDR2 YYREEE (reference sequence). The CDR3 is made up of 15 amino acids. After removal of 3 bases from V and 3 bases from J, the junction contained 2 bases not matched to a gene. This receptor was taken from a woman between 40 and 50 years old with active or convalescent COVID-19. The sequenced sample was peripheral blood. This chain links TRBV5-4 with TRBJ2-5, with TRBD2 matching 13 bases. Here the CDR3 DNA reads TGTGCCAGCAGCTCCGGACTAGCGGGAGAAGAGACCCAGTACTTC. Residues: CASSSGLAGEETQYF.